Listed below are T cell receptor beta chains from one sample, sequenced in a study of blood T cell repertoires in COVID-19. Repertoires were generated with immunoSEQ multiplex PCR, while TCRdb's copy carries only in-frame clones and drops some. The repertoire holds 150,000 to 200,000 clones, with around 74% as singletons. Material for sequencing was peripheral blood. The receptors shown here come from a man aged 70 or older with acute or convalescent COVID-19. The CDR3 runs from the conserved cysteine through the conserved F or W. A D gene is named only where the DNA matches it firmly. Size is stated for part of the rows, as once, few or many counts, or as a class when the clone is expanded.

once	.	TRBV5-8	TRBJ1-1	TGTGCCAGCGACAGAAACAGGGAAGCTTTCTTT	CASDRNREAFF
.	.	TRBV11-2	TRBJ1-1	TGTGCCAGCAGCTCGGCCAGCGGGAACACTGAAGCTTTCTTT	CASSSASGNTEAFF
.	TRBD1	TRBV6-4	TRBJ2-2	TGTGCCAGCAGTAGACAGGGGCCGAACACCGGGGAGCTGTTTTTT	CASSRQGPNTGELFF
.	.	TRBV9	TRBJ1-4	TGTGCCAGCAGCGGAGGACAGTTAACTAATGAAAAACTGTTTTTT	CASSGGQLTNEKLFF
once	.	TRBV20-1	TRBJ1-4	TGCAGTGCTAGTTTTCCTACCACTGAAAAACTGTTTTTT	CSASFPTTEKLFF
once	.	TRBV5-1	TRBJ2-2	TGCGCCAGCAGCCTGCACGGTTCAGGAGGGTTTACGAACACCGGGGAGCTGTTTTTT	CASSLHGSGGFTNTGELFF
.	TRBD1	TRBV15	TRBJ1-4	TGTGCCACCAGCAGAGATACCGGGACAGGGCTTTTCCTGTTTTTT	CATSRDTGTGLFLFF
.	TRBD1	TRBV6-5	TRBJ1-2	TGTGCCAGCAGCGAGGGACAGGGGAACTATGGCTACACCTTC	CASSEGQGNYGYTF
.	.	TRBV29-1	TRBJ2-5	TGCAGCACCCAAGCGTCGGGGTTTGGGGAGACCCAGTACTTC	CSTQASGFGETQYF
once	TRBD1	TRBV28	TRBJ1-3	TGTACTACAGGGGATACAAACACCATATATTTT	CTTGDTNTIYF
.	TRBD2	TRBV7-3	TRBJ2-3	TGTGCCAGCAGCTCCCTCGGGGGGGCCATAGATACGCAGTATTTT	CASSSLGGAIDTQYF
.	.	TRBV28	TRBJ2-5	TGTGCCAGCACTAAGGGCCGGGACTTCAGGGAGACCCAGTACTTC	CASTKGRDFRETQYF
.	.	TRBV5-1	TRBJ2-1	TGCGCCAGCAGCTTGGGGGCCGTCATCTCCTACAATGAGCAGTTCTTC	CASSLGAVISYNEQFF
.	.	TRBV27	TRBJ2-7	TGTGCCAGCAGTCGTAGTGGTCCCTACGAGCAGTACTTC	CASSRSGPYEQYF
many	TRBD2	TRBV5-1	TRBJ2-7	TGCGCCAGCAGCCCGGGACTAGCGGGGGGGCTCGACGAGCAGTACTTC	CASSPGLAGGLDEQYF
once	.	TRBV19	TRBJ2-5	TGTGCCAGTAGTATCGTACAGAACCAAGAGACCCAGTACTTC	CASSIVQNQETQYF
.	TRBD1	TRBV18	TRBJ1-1	TGTGCCAGCTCATCCAGGGGGACTAACACTGAAGCTTTCTTT	CASSSRGTNTEAFF
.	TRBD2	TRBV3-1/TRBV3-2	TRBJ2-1	TGTGCCAGCAGCCAAGAGGGACTAGCGGGATTCATAAGCGGGAATGAGCAGTTCTTC	CASSQEGLAGFISGNEQFF
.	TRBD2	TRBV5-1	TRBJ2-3	TGCGCCAGCAGGCGTTTACGGGGGGGCCTGACAGATACGCAGTATTTT	CASRRLRGGLTDTQYF
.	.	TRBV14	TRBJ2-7	TGTGCCAGCAGCCAATTGGAGAGATACGAGCAGTACTTC	CASSQLERYEQYF
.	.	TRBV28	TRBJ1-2	TGTGCCAGGGGAGGCTATGGCTACACCTTC	CARGGYGYTF
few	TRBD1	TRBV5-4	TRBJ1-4	TGTGCCAGCAGCCCTGACAGGGTGGATGAAAAACTGTTTTTT	CASSPDRVDEKLFF
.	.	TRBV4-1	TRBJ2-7	TGCGCCAGCAGCCAAGAGGGACTCCTCGAGCAGTACTTC	CASSQEGLLEQYF
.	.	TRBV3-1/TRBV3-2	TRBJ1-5	TGTGCCAGCAGCGCAGGGGATCGGGGTCAGCCCCAGCATTTT	CASSAGDRGQPQHF